This is a list of T cell receptor beta chains from one sample in a study of T cell clusters in autoimmune cytopenias. TCRdb re-called the multiplex PCR reads and gives one entry per CDR3 protein, without DNA. This sample's table reports a few thousand distinct CDR3 sequences. Material for sequencing was peripheral blood. These receptors all come from a human donor with an autoimmune cytopenia or autoimmune hepatitis (not recorded which). The CDR3 runs from the conserved cysteine through the conserved F or W. Fields, in order: V gene, J gene, clone size, CDR3 protein. Clone size is not always given. Where it is, it says once, few, many or a class for expanded clones.

TRBV12-3/TRBV12-4	TRBJ2-2	.	CASSTNTGELFF
TRBV27	TRBJ2-7	medium-sized	CASSTTLNEQYF
TRBV24-1	TRBJ2-3	medium-sized	CATSDRGRGADTQYF
TRBV10-1	TRBJ2-7	medium-sized	CASSESPGLAGYEQYF
TRBV18	TRBJ2-5	medium-sized	CASSPGRETQYF
TRBV13	TRBJ2-3	medium-sized	CASSLALRADTQYF
TRBV19	TRBJ2-6	large	CASSIGSVLTF
TRBV6-5	TRBJ1-1	medium-sized	CASSTGGANTEAFF
TRBV30	TRBJ2-1	medium-sized	CAWSDRPPNYEQFF
TRBV7-2	TRBJ2-5	medium-sized	CASSFGGAQYF
TRBV10-3	TRBJ2-5	.	CAFSDQGVVETQYF
TRBV12-3/TRBV12-4	TRBJ2-7	.	CASSLTGPPRDEQYF
TRBV5-1	TRBJ2-1	.	CASSPSGNSYNEQFF
TRBV27	TRBJ2-5	.	CASSLPRVYRTETQYF
TRBV7-9	TRBJ2-3	.	CASSLGYAGHTQYF
TRBV6-6	TRBJ1-1	.	CAILKYGTEAFF
TRBV4-3	TRBJ1-3	.	CASSQGDRGGLAGNTIYF
TRBV20-1	TRBJ2-3	.	CSARTLQTDTQYF
TRBV5-1	TRBJ2-3	.	CASSSGSHIDTQYF
TRBV6-2/TRBV6-3	TRBJ2-7	medium-sized	CASRQSGRPYEQYF
TRBV6-5	TRBJ1-6	medium-sized	CASSPGTGVSPLHF
TRBV20-1	TRBJ2-3	.	CSAIEPVGTDTQYF
TRBV20-1	TRBJ2-4	.	CSARVADIQYF
TRBV20-1	TRBJ2-5	.	CSADRGQETQYF
TRBV20-1	TRBJ2-7	.	CSASLAADDEQYF
TRBV19	TRBJ2-2	medium-sized	CASSISGSLAGEDTGELFF
TRBV6-5	TRBJ1-3	.	CASSLTGASFGNTIYF
TRBV5-1	TRBJ1-2	.	CASSLTRDRRLHYGYTF
TRBV5-1	TRBJ2-3	.	CASSLAGSASISSSDTQYF
TRBV7-6	TRBJ2-2	medium-sized	CASRGPNTGELFF
TRBV24-1	TRBJ2-6	.	CATRYGLAGAWANVLTF
TRBV11-2	TRBJ2-3	.	CASSLTASGVADTQYF
TRBV6-5	TRBJ1-3	medium-sized	CASSYSRTGGSSGNTIYF
TRBV6-5	TRBJ1-1	.	CASHSRVMNTEAFF
TRBV5-6	TRBJ1-4	medium-sized	CASSPTSGESEKLFF
TRBV19	TRBJ2-3	medium-sized	CASSIGTGTSTDTQYF
TRBV18	TRBJ2-3	medium-sized	CASSFVGDTQYF
TRBV24-1	TRBJ2-3	medium-sized	CATSGRGTSTDTQYF
TRBV6-5	TRBJ2-1	medium-sized	CASSYSNGEQFF
TRBV10-2	TRBJ1-1	.	CASSAVAGGMNTEAFF
TRBV5-6	TRBJ1-1	medium-sized	CASSRWDYHEAFF
TRBV20-1	TRBJ2-4	.	CSIPRWDRGAKNIQYF
TRBV12-3/TRBV12-4	TRBJ1-2	medium-sized	CASSRGIPNYGYTF
TRBV5-1	TRBJ1-5	.	CASSLGRDQPQHF
TRBV30	TRBJ2-1	.	CAWRSGPNFYNEQFF
TRBV7-2	TRBJ2-1	.	CASSPSYEQFF
TRBV28	TRBJ2-7	.	CASSPRGAYEQYF
TRBV6-4	TRBJ1-2	medium-sized	CASPIDGQDGYTF
TRBV11-1	TRBJ1-5	.	CASSLVADQPQHF
TRBV11-1	TRBJ1-1	.	CASSLISWFDMNTEAFF
TRBV10-1	TRBJ2-1	.	CASSEFAGGLNEQFF
TRBV6-5	TRBJ2-3	medium-sized	CASSQGTGLWDTQYF
TRBV19	TRBJ2-1	medium-sized	CASSLGGRGYNEQFF
TRBV19	TRBJ2-2	medium-sized	CASSHLVGFTGELFF
TRBV5-3	TRBJ2-1	medium-sized	CARSLSTSGSSYNEQFF
TRBV19	TRBJ1-1	medium-sized	CASSIRYSRHTEAFF
TRBV11-1	TRBJ1-2	medium-sized	CASSLSADSDGYTF